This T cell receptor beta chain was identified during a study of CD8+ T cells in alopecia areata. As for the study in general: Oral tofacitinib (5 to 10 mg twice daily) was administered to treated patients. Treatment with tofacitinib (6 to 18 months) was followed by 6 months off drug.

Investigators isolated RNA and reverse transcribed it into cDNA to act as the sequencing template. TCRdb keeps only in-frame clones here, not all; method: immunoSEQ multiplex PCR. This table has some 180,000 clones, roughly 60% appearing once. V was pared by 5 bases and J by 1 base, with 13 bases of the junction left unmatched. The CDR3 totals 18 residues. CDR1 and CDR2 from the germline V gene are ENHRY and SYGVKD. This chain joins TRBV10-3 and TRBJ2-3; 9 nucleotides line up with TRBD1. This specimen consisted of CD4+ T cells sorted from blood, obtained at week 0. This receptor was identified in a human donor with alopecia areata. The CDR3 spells CAISKTGTGSLGTDTQYF. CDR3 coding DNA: TGTGCCATCAGTAAGACCGGGACAGGGTCCTTGGGCACAGATACGCAGTATTTT.